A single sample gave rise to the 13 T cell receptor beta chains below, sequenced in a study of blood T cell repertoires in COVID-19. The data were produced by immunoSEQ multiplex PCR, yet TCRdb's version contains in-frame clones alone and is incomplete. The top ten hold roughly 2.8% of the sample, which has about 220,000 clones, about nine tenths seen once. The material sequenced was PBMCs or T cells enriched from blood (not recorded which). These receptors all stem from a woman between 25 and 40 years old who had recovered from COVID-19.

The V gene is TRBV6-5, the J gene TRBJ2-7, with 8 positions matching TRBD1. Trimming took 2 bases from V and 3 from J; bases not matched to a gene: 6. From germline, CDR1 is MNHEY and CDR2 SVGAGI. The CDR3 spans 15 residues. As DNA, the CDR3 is TGTGCCAGCAGTTACACGACAGGGGTAGGCTACGAGCAGTACTTC. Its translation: CASSYTTGVGYEQYF.

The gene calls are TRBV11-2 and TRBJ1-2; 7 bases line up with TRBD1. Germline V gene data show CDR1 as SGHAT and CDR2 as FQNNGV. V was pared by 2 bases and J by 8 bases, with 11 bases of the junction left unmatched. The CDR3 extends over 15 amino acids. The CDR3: CASSLSRGQARGYTF. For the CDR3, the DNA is TGTGCCAGCAGCTTATCCCGAGGACAGGCCCGAGGCTACACCTTC. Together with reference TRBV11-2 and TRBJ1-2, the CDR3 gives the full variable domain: EAGVAQSPRYKIIEKRQSVAFWCNPISGHATLYWYQQILGQGPKLLIQFQNNGVVDDSQLPKDRFSAERLKGVDSTLKIQPAKLEDSAVYLCASSLSRGQARGYTFGSGTRLTVV.

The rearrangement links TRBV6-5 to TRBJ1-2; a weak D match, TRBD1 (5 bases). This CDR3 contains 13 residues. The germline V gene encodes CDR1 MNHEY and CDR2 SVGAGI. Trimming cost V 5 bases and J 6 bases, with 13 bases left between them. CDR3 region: CASSPQGDNGYTF. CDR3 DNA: TGTGCCAGCAGTCCGCAAGGGGATAATGGCTACACCTTC.

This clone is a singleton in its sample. The CDR3 nucleotides read TGTGCCAGCAGCCAGGGACAGATTAACACTGAAGCTTTCTTT. This codes for CASSQGQINTEAFF. This chain uses TRBV7-2 with TRBJ1-1, with 7 nucleotides matching TRBD1. The CDR3 contains 14 residues. Germline CDR1 and CDR2: SGHTA and FQGNSA. V trimming: 5 bases; J trimming: 2 bases; junction bases outside the gene matches: 5.

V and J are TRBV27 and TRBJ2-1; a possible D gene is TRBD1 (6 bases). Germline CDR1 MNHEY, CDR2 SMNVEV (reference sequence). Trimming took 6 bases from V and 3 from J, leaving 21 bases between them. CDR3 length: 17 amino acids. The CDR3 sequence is CASSASAGDGYYNEQFF. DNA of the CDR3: TGTGCCAGCAGCGCAAGTGCAGGGGATGGGTACTACAATGAGCAGTTCTTC.

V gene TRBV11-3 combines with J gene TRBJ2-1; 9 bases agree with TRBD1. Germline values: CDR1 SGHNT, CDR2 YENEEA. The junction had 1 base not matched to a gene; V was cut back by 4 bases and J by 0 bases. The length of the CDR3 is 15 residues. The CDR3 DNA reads TGTGCCAGCAGCTCGGGACAGGGCTCCTACAATGAGCAGTTCTTC. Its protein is CASSSGQGSYNEQFF.

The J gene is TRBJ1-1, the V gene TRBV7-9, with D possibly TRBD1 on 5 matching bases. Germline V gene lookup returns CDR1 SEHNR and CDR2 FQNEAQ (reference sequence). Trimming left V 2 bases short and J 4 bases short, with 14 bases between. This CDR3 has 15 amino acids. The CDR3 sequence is CASSLQARGGTEAFF. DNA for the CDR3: TGTGCCAGCAGCTTACAGGCCCGCGGGGGCACTGAAGCTTTCTTT.

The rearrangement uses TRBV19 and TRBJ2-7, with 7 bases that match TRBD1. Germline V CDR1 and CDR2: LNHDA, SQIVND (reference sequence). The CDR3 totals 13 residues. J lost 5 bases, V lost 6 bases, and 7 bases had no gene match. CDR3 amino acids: CASRRGGVNEQYF. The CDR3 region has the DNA TGTGCCAGTAGACGAGGGGGCGTGAACGAGCAGTACTTC.

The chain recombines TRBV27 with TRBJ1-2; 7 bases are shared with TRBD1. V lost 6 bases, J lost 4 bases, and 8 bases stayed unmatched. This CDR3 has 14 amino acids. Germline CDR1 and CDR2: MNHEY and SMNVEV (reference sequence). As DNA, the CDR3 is TGTGCCAGCAGCCCCTCGGGACAGCCCTATGGCTACACCTTC. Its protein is CASSPSGQPYGYTF.

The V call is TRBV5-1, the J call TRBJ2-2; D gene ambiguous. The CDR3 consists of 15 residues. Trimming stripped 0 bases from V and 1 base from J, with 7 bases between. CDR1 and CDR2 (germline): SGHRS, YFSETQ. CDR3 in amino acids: CASSLVTQNTGELFF. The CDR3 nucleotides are TGCGCCAGCAGCTTGGTGACTCAGAACACCGGGGAGCTGTTTTTT.

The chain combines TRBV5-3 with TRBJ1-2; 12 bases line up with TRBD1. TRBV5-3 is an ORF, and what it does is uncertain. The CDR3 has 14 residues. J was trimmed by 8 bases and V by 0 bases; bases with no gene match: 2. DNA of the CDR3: TGTGCCAGAAGCTTGGGGGACAGGGGGCAGGGCTACACCTTC. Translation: CARSLGDRGQGYTF.

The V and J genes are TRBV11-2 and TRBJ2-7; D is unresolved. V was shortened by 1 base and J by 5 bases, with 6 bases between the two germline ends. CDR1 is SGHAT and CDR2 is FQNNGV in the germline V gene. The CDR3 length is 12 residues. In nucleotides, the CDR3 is TGTGCCAGCAGCTTAGGTACACACGAGCAGTACTTC. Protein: CASSLGTHEQYF.

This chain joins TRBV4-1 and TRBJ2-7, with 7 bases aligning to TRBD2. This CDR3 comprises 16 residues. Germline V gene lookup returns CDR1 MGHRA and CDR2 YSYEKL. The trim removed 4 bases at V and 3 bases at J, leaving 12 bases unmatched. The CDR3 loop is CASSRTLGLGDYEQYF. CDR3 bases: TGCGCCAGCAGCCGAACCTTAGGACTAGGAGACTACGAGCAGTACTTC.